These T cell receptor beta chains were read from a single sample in a study of blood T cell repertoires in COVID-19. The table came from immunoSEQ multiplex PCR; TCRdb's copy has only in-frame clones and leaves some out. Of under 350,000 clones listed, about 92% are singletons. The sequencing sample was made of PBMCs or T cells enriched from blood (not recorded which). The source is a man aged 55-75 years who had recovered from COVID-19. Both conserved end residues are part of each CDR3. The D gene is left open where the match is weak. The size entry is marked missing in some rows and otherwise reads once, few, many or a size class.

d_gene: TRBD1
j_gene: TRBJ1-2
abundance: NA
v_gene: TRBV30
CDR3aa: CAWSGWGQGRPLAGYTF
CDR3nt: TGTGCCTGGAGCGGTTGGGGACAGGGAAGGCCCCTGGCTGGCTACACCTTC

d_gene: NA
j_gene: TRBJ1-2
abundance: NA
v_gene: TRBV18
CDR3aa: CASSLLQQGDYGYTF
CDR3nt: TGTGCCAGCTCACTCCTACAGCAGGGTGACTATGGCTACACCTTC

d_gene: NA
j_gene: TRBJ2-7
abundance: NA
v_gene: TRBV28
CDR3aa: CASSHPRGGFSYEQYF
CDR3nt: TGTGCCAGCAGCCACCCAAGAGGCGGGTTCTCCTACGAGCAGTACTTC

d_gene: NA
j_gene: TRBJ2-6
abundance: once
v_gene: TRBV10-2
CDR3aa: CASSESIGSGSSGANVLTF
CDR3nt: TGCGCCAGCAGTGAGTCGATAGGTTCGGGATCCTCTGGGGCCAACGTCCTGACTTTC

d_gene: TRBD1
j_gene: TRBJ2-7
abundance: NA
v_gene: TRBV5-6
CDR3aa: CASSTVGTGNEQYF
CDR3nt: TGTGCCAGCAGCACGGTAGGGACAGGGAACGAGCAGTACTTC

d_gene: TRBD2
j_gene: TRBJ2-1
abundance: NA
v_gene: TRBV5-1
CDR3aa: CASTPGGADNEQFF
CDR3nt: TGCGCCAGCACCCCCGGGGGGGCCGACAATGAGCAGTTCTTC

d_gene: NA
j_gene: TRBJ1-4
abundance: NA
v_gene: TRBV7-9
CDR3aa: CASSATTTNEKLFF
CDR3nt: TGTGCCAGCAGCGCCACAACAACTAATGAAAAACTGTTTTTT

d_gene: NA
j_gene: TRBJ2-1
abundance: NA
v_gene: TRBV5-1
CDR3aa: CASSLKEGGLYNEQFF
CDR3nt: TGCGCCAGCAGCTTGAAGGAGGGGGGGCTTTACAATGAGCAGTTCTTC

d_gene: NA
j_gene: TRBJ2-1
abundance: NA
v_gene: TRBV6-5
CDR3aa: CASSYSGTLYNEQFF
CDR3nt: TGTGCCAGCAGCTACTCCGGGACTCTATACAATGAGCAGTTCTTC

d_gene: TRBD1
j_gene: TRBJ1-1
abundance: NA
v_gene: TRBV18
CDR3aa: CASSLAGGFTEAFF
CDR3nt: TGTGCCAGCTCGCTGGCAGGGGGCTTCACTGAAGCTTTCTTT

d_gene: TRBD2
j_gene: TRBJ2-7
abundance: NA
v_gene: TRBV9
CDR3aa: CASSTSGSYEQYF
CDR3nt: TGTGCCAGCAGCACTAGCGGATCCTACGAGCAGTACTTC

d_gene: TRBD2
j_gene: TRBJ2-1
abundance: NA
v_gene: TRBV13
CDR3aa: CASSLGSLAVYNEQFF
CDR3nt: TGTGCCAGCAGCTTGGGGAGTCTAGCGGTCTACAATGAGCAGTTCTTC

d_gene: TRBD1
j_gene: TRBJ1-2
abundance: NA
v_gene: TRBV18
CDR3aa: CASSPPLQGAVDYGYTF
CDR3nt: TGTGCCAGCTCACCACCCTTACAGGGGGCAGTTGACTATGGCTACACCTTC